This T cell receptor (beta chain) was identified in a study of blood T cells in healthy people across ages. Primers used in a second PCR of roughly 6 to 11 cycles were a sample-barcoded 5' primer and a J-beta primer mix. TCRdb redid the calling of the 5' RACE reads with MiXCR, one entry per CDR3 protein. Of about 1,400,000 distinct CDR3 sequences listed, roughly 45% were seen once; the top ten hold 7.9%. V was clipped by 5 bases and J by 1 base, with 8 bases between them. The CDR3 is 13 residues long. The receptor was isolated from a woman between 18 and 29 years old in good health. Sequencing input: blood. The rearrangement links TRBV12-3 or TRBV12-4 to TRBJ1-1; D unclear. The CDR3 region has the DNA TGTGCCAGCAGTCGATCCTGGAACACTGAAGCTTTCTTT. Translation gives CASSRSWNTEAFF.